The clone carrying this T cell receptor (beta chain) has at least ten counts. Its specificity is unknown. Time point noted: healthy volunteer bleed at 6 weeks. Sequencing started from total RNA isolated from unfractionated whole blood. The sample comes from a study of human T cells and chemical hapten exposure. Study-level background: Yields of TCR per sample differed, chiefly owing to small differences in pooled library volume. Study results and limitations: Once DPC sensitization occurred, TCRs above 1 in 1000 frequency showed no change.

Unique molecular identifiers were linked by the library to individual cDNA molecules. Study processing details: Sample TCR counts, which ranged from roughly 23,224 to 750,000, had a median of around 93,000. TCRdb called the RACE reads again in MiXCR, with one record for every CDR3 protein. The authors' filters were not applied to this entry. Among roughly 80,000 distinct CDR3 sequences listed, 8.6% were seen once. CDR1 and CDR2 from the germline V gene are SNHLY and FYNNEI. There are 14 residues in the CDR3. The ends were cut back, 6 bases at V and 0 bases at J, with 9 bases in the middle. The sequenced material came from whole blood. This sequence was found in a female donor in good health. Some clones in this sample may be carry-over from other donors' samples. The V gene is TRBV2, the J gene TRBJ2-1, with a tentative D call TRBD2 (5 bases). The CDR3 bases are TGTGCCAGCAGAACGGGGAGCTCCTACAATGAGCAGTTCTTC. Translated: CASRTGSSYNEQFF.